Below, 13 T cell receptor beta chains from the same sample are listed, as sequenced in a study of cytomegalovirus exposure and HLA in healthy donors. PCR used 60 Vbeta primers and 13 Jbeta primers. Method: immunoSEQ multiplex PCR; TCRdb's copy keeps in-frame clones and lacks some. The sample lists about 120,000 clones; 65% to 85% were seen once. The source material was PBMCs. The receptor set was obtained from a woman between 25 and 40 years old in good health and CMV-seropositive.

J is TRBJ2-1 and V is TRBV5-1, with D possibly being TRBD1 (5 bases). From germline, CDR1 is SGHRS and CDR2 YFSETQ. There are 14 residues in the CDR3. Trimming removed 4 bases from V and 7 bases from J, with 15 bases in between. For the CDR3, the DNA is TGCGCCAGCAGCCCATCCCAGGGTGGGAATGAGCAGTTCTTC. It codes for CASSPSQGGNEQFF.

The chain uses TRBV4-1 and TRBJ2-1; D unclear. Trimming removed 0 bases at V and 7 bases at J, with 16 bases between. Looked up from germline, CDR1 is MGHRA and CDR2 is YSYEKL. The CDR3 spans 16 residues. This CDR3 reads CASSQESRSRVNEQFF. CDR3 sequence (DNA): TGCGCCAGCAGCCAAGAATCCAGGTCCCGAGTAAATGAGCAGTTCTTC.

The CDR3 sequence is CASSLTASGYNEQFF. CDR3 DNA: TGTGCCAGCAGCTTAACAGCTAGCGGGTACAATGAGCAGTTCTTC. The rearrangement uses TRBV7-3 and TRBJ2-1; 8 nucleotides line up with TRBD2. The CDR3 length is 15 residues. Trimming removed 0 bases from V and 4 bases from J; junction bases left unmatched: 2. Germline loops: CDR1 SGHTA, CDR2 FQGTGA.

The CDR3 here is CAWSSNVRTEAFF. CDR3 nucleotides: TGTGCCTGGAGTTCCAATGTGAGGACTGAAGCTTTCTTT. The gene calls are TRBV30 and TRBJ1-1; unclear D gene. Trimming took 2 bases from V and 5 from J, leaving 12 bases between them. CDR1 is GTSNPN and CDR2 is SVGIG in the germline V gene (reference sequence). The CDR3 sequence is 13 residues long.

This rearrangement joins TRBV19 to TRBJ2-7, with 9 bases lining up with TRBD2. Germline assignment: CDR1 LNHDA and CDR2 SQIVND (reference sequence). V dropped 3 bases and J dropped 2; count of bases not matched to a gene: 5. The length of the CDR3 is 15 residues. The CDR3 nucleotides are TGTGCCAGTAGTATGGGGCGGGAGGGCCCCTACGAGCAGTACTTC. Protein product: CASSMGREGPYEQYF.

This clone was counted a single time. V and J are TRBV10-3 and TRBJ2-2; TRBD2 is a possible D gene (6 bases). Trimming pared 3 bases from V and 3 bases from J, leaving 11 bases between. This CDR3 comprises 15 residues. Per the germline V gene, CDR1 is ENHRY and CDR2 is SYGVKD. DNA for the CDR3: TGTGCCATCAGTGAATCGGGGGACCACACCGGGGAGCTGTTTTTT. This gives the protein CAISESGDHTGELFF.

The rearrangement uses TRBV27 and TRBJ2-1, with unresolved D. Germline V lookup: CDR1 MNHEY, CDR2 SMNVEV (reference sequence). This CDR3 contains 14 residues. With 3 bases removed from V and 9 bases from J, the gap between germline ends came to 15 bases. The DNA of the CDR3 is TGTGCCAGCAGTTTCCCAAATAGCCTGGGTGAGCAGTTCTTC. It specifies CASSFPNSLGEQFF.

The CDR3 spells CASSLSQAGASGVGELFF. The CDR3 DNA sequence: TGTGCCAGCAGTTTATCGCAAGCGGGAGCTTCGGGTGTCGGGGAGCTGTTTTTT. The rearrangement joins TRBV28 to TRBJ2-2, with 8 bases fitting TRBD2. Trimming took 1 base from V and 7 from J; bases not matched to a gene: 14. The CDR3 is 18 residues long. Germline CDR1 reads MDHEN; CDR2 reads SYDVKM.

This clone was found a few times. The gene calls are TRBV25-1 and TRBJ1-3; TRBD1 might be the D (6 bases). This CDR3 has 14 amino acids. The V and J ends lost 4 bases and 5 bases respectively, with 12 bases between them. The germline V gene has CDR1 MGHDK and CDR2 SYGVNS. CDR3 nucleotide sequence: TGTGCCAGCAGTGCTACAGGGAATCGAAACACCATATATTTT. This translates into CASSATGNRNTIYF.

The CDR3 DNA follows: TGTGCCTGGAGTAGGGACTTCTATGGCTACACCTTC. It encodes CAWSRDFYGYTF. The rearrangement joins TRBV30 to TRBJ1-2, with D possibly being TRBD1 (5 bases). Germline assignment: CDR1 GTSNPN and CDR2 SVGIG (reference sequence). Trimming removed 2 bases from V and 4 bases from J, with 8 bases in between. The CDR3 contains 12 residues.

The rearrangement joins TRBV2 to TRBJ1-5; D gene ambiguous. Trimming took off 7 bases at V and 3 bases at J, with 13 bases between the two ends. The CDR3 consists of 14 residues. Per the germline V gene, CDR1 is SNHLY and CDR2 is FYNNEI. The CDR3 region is CASTKRASNQPQHF. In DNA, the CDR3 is TGTGCCAGCACCAAGAGGGCTTCCAATCAGCCCCAGCATTTT.

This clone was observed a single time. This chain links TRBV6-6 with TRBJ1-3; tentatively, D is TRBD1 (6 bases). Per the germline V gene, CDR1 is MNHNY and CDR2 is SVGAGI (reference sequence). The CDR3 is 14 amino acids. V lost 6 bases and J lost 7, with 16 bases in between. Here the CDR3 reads CASRPGVSVNTIYF. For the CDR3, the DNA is TGTGCCAGCAGGCCAGGGGTCTCGGTGAACACCATATATTTT.

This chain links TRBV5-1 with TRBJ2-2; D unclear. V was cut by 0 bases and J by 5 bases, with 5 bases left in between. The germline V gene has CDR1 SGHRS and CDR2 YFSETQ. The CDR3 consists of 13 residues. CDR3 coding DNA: TGCGCCAGCAGCTTGGTACATACCGGGGAGCTGTTTTTT. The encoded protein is CASSLVHTGELFF.